The clone carrying this T cell receptor (beta chain) has a count of ten or more. The data were obtained in a study of regulatory T cells in long-lasting Graves disease. Through Arm-PCR of CDR3 regions and iRepertoire HTBI primers, TCR beta libraries were built. TCRdb fed the multiplex PCR reads into MiXCR, producing one record per CDR3 protein. The sample lists approximately 350,000 distinct CDR3 sequences; around 15% were seen once. Time point of the sample: newly diagnosed GD, antithyroid drugs for less than 3 months. The TCR library was made from RNA that had been extracted from PBMCs in TRIzol. Trimming cost V 5 bases and J 1 base; bases outside gene matches: 7. This CDR3 contains 15 residues. Germline CDR1 reads MDHEN; CDR2 reads SYDVKM. This same sample was also taken into another study, of T cells in Graves' hyperthyroidism and ophthalmopathy.

The V and J genes are TRBV28 and TRBJ2-5, with 7 nucleotides matching TRBD1. The material was peripheral blood mononuclear cells (PBMCs), obtained at new diagnosis, from a patient treated with antithyroid drugs. This sequence originates from a woman aged 18-35 years with Graves disease. The CDR3: CASSGRTGAQETQYF. The CDR3 bases are TGTGCCAGCAGTGGACGAACAGGGGCCCAAGAGACCCAGTACTTC.